These T cell receptor beta chains were read from a single sample in a study of identifying expanded T cells in peripheral blood. Assay: immunoSEQ multiplex PCR; the TCRdb copy retains only in-frame clones and omits some. Of some 93,000 clones listed, 88% are singletons. Sequenced: blood. The receptors originated from a person aged 18-70 years in good health. The CDR3 runs from the conserved cysteine through the conserved F or W. D genes are given only for firm matches.

v_gene	j_gene	d_gene	CDR3aa
TRBV10-3	TRBJ2-7	TRBD1	CAISSGQGYEQYF
TRBV28	TRBJ1-5	NA	CASSFSRAKGNQPQHF
TRBV4-3	TRBJ1-1	NA	CASGLEGNTEAFF
TRBV29-1	TRBJ2-7	TRBD2	CSGMALAGGSSYEQYF
TRBV2	TRBJ1-3	NA	CASTGAAGSGNTIYF
TRBV5-4	TRBJ2-7	NA	CASSLGGASGEQYF
TRBV5-1	TRBJ2-5	TRBD1	CASSWQGEETQYF
TRBV19	TRBJ2-7	TRBD1	CASRKQGAGYEQYF
TRBV6-4	TRBJ2-3	TRBD2	CASSAGGGATDTQYF
TRBV5-6	TRBJ2-1	TRBD2	CASIKTSGGASFNEQFF
TRBV5-1	TRBJ2-5	TRBD1	CASSLGQGSATQYF
TRBV7-9	TRBJ2-3	NA	CASSLTDTQYF